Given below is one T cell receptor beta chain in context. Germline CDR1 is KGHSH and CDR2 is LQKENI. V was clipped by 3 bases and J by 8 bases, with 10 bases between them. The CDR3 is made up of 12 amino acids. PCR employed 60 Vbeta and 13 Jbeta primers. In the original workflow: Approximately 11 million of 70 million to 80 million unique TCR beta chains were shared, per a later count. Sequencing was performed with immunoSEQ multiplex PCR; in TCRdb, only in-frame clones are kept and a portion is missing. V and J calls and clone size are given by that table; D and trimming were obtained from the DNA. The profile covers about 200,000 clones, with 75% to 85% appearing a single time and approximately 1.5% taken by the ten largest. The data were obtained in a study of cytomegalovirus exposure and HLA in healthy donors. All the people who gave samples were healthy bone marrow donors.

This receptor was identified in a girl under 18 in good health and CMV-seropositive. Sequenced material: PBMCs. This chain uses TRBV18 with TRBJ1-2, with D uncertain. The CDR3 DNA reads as TGTGCCAGCTCACCCAACGACAAAGGCTACACCTTC. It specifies CASSPNDKGYTF.